This TCR beta chain was sequenced for a study of OX40 agonist ivuxolimab in advanced cancers. Only in-frame clones appear in the TCRdb table, and some are missing; sequencing was by immunoSEQ multiplex PCR. The table has about 87,000 clones, about 83% seen once. Points on this clone: The antigen remains unidentified.

This CDR3 comprises 16 residues. Germline assignment: CDR1 SGHRS and CDR2 YFSETQ. The trim removed 4 bases at V and 0 bases at J, leaving 4 bases unmatched. General observations from the study: Expanded clones were, on average, more numerous among CD8+ T cells than CD4+.

Sequences were derived from CD4+ or CD8+ T cells sorted from blood, sampled in a trial of the OX40 agonist ivuxolimab. The chain carries TRBV5-1 and TRBJ1-3; 10 bases map to TRBD1. The sequence came from an adult with an advanced solid tumor such as melanoma, head and neck, liver or kidney cancer. CDR3: CASSRDRGTSGNTIYF. DNA of the CDR3: TGCGCCAGCAGCAGGGACAGGGGAACCTCTGGAAACACCATATATTTT.